This T cell receptor beta chain was captured in a study of shared clonotypes between healthy human individuals. Sequencing was performed with immunoSEQ multiplex PCR; in TCRdb, only in-frame clones are kept and a portion is missing. Of 1.6 million or so clones listed, approximately 98.5% are singletons. The germline V and J ends were trimmed by 0 bases and 5 bases, with 19 bases remaining between them. The CDR3 runs to 17 residues. The germline gives CDR1 MNHEY, CDR2 SMNVEV (reference sequence). Sequenced: naive CD4+ T cells sorted from blood. Subset: CD45RA+ positively selected. The source of this sequence is a man aged 30-40 years in good health. This rearrangement joins TRBV27 to TRBJ1-1, with D possibly being TRBD1 (5 bases). DNA of the CDR3: TGTGCCAGCAGTTTATCCTGGGACGTTATGGGAGGTACTGAAGCTTTCTTT. Protein sequence: CASSLSWDVMGGTEAFF.